This T cell receptor (beta chain) came from a study of T-cell memory formation after mild COVID-19. Across the study: TCR clusters mostly belonged to single donors. Notes on the study in general: Pre-infection memory contained some responding clones, which suggested that cross-reactive memory had joined. Clones that shrank (day 15 to 85) were balanced CD4/CD8, whereas later expanders leaned CD4+. Mainly in CM and EM were contracting CD4+ clones; CD8+ were in EMRA.

The V end was cut by 8 bases, the J end by 7 bases, with 15 bases between. The germline V gene encodes CDR1 SGHTA and CDR2 FQGTGA. This CDR3 region has 13 residues. This clonotype was seen a few times. The antigen is not known. TCRdb used MiXCR to reprocess the 5' RACE reads, holding one entry per CDR3 protein. The sample has roughly 320,000 distinct CDR3 sequences, around 28% seen once. The material sequenced was PBMCs or a T cell subset sorted from them (not recorded which). The rearrangement joins TRBV7-3 to TRBJ2-1, with D possibly being TRBD2 (5 bases). The clonotype comes from an adult woman who had mild COVID-19 (a few samples of this study predate the infection). Cell type and time point are not known. The DNA of the CDR3 is TGTGCCAGCGGAAGCGGCTTCGGGAATGAGCAGTTCTTC. Residues: CASGSGFGNEQFF. The variable domain in full, completed from reference TRBV7-3 and TRBJ2-1, reads GAGVSQTPSNKVTEKGKYVELRCDPISGHTALYWYRQSLGQGPEFLIYFQGTGAADDSGLPNDRFFAVRPEGSVSTLKIQRTERGDSAVYLCASGSGFGNEQFFGPGTRLTVL.